This T cell receptor (beta chain) appears in the sequencing data of a study of T cells in tumors after PD-1 blockade. Study-level information: Patients had no prior checkpoint blockade, systemic immunosuppressants, or anti-cancer therapy within 4 weeks. Some patients also took daily vismodegib 150 mg during anti-PD-1 treatment. Either cemiplimab 350 mg every 2 weeks or pembrolizumab 200 mg every 3 weeks was given.

The assay was immunoSEQ multiplex PCR, and TCRdb's table has in-frame clones only and misses some. In the table there are about 15,000 clones, roughly 87% of which are singletons. CDR1 is MNHNS, CDR2 SASEGT, per germline. The CDR3 has 14 amino acids. Trimming shortened V by 3 bases and J by 2 bases, and 11 bases separated the two germline ends. This sample comprised PBMCs, obtained after anti-PD-1 treatment. This TCR derives from a human donor with basal cell carcinoma. The chain employs TRBV6-1 and TRBJ2-7; no firm D call. The CDR3 DNA reads as TGTGCCAGCAGTGATTTTGACGGGCCCTACGAGCAGTACTTC. Its protein product is CASSDFDGPYEQYF.